This T cell receptor beta chain is from a study of T cell responses to AZD1222 COVID-19 vaccine. Whole-study results and caveats: Repertoires were sampled only after the peak T cell response. White British ancestry dominated among donors, who included more females, and clonal diversity was possibly underestimated. A reported finding is that nearly half of spike-specific TCRs target unmutated variant regions.

Germline values: CDR1 MDHEN, CDR2 SYDVKM. Trimming stripped 1 base from V and 3 bases from J, with 10 bases between. This CDR3 is 15 amino acids long. With regard to this clone: The target antigen is unknown.

Profiled with immunoSEQ multiplex PCR; TCRdb holds only in-frame clones, not every one. This sample has under 200,000 clones; roughly nine tenths occur once, and the top ten carry approximately 1.9%. The rearrangement uses TRBV28 and TRBJ1-5; D is uncertain. Here the sequenced sample was peripheral blood, taken on day 0 of AZD1222 vaccination. The sequence was collected from an adult in good health. CDR3 region: CASSLYTHYNQPQHF. CDR3 in DNA: TGTGCCAGCAGTTTATATACCCATTACAATCAGCCCCAGCATTTT. The full variable domain, rest sourced from reference TRBV28 and TRBJ1-5, is DVKVTQSSRYLVKRTGEKVFLECVQDMDHENMFWYRQDPGLGLRLIYFSYDVKMKEKGDIPEGYSVSREKKERFSLILESASTNQTSMYLCASSLYTHYNQPQHFGDGTRLSIL.